These 24 T cell receptor beta chains share one sample of origin, sequenced in a study of T cell repertoires in cytomegalovirus infection. TCRdb itself ran the reads through MiXCR, one entry per CDR3 protein. The profile shows about 130,000 distinct CDR3 sequences, 32% of them singletons. These receptors' antigens are unknown. Source: CD8+ T cells from cultured PBMCs, taken from culture after CMV antigen stimulation. These receptors all come from a human donor in good health (CMV status not recorded). Some clones in this sample may be carry-over from other donors' samples.

The chain links TRBV7-9 to TRBJ1-1; no clear D gene. Between the trimmed V and J ends, which lost 2 bases and 7 bases, there was a span of 8 bases. Germline lookup yields CDR1 SEHNR and CDR2 FQNEAQ (reference sequence). The CDR3 length is 12 residues. CDR3 amino acids: CASSLIGDEAFF. Written as DNA, the CDR3 is TGTGCCAGCAGCTTAATCGGGGATGAAGCTTTCTTT.

This clonotype was seen a handful of times. The J gene is TRBJ2-1, the V gene TRBV19; D is possibly TRBD1 or TRBD2 (5 bases each). Germline-derived CDR1 and CDR2 are LNHDA and SQIVND (reference sequence). The V and J ends lost 3 bases and 3 bases respectively, with 12 bases between them. The CDR3 sequence is 15 residues long. CDR3 sequence reads: CASSMGTLSYNEQFF. CDR3 DNA: TGTGCCAGTAGTATGGGGACGTTAAGCTACAATGAGCAGTTCTTC. Full variable domain (missing parts from reference TRBV19 and TRBJ2-1): DGGITQSPKYLFRKEGQNVTLSCEQNLNHDAMYWYRQDPGQGLRLIYYSQIVNDFQKGDIAEGYSVSREKKESFPLTVTSAQKNPTAFYLCASSMGTLSYNEQFFGPGTRLTVL.

This clonotype occurred a few times. The V and J genes are TRBV4-1 and TRBJ2-7; 10 bases are a match to TRBD2. The CDR3 has 16 amino acids. Germline CDR1 is MGHRA and CDR2 is YSYEKL. Trimming took 1 base from V and 3 from J; bases not matched to a gene: 6. DNA for the CDR3: TGCGCCAGCAGCCAAGCCTCTAGCGGGGGCCACTACGAGCAGTACTTC. Its protein is CASSQASSGGHYEQYF.

The sample holds a few counts of this clonotype. The chain has TRBV5-1 and TRBJ2-1; D might be TRBD2 (6 bases). CDR1 and CDR2 from the germline V gene are SGHRS and YFSETQ. V lost 3 bases to trimming and J lost 11 bases, with 18 bases between them. This CDR3 spans 14 amino acids. The CDR3 DNA follows: TGCGCCAGCAGCTCCAACGACCTACGGGAGAAGCAGTTCTTC. This gives the protein CASSSNDLREKQFF.

The chain has TRBV10-3 and TRBJ1-1; D not certain. This CDR3 contains 14 residues. V was pared by 8 bases and J by 5 bases, with 18 bases between. Looked up from germline, CDR1 is ENHRY and CDR2 is SYGVKD. The CDR3 nucleotides read TGTGCCATCCGGGCGAAAAGCCCGGGGACTGAAGCTTTCTTT. Protein: CAIRAKSPGTEAFF.

This clonotype was detected only a few times. This chain uses TRBV28 with TRBJ1-1, with D uncertain. Germline V gene lookup returns CDR1 MDHEN and CDR2 SYDVKM. The V end was cut by 1 base, the J end by 0 bases, with 9 bases between. The CDR3 is 15 amino acids. CDR3 nucleotides: TGTGCCAGCAGTTTATATGGGCAGTTGAACACTGAAGCTTTCTTT. This encodes CASSLYGQLNTEAFF. Supplemented by reference TRBV28 and TRBJ1-1, the full variable domain reads DVKVTQSSRYLVKRTGEKVFLECVQDMDHENMFWYRQDPGLGLRLIYFSYDVKMKEKGDIPEGYSVSREKKERFSLILESASTNQTSMYLCASSLYGQLNTEAFFGQGTRLTVV.

The J gene is TRBJ2-3, the V gene TRBV20-1; 7 bases match TRBD2. Losses at the gene ends were 3 bases for V and 3 bases for J; bases not matched to a gene: 12. There are 16 residues in the CDR3. Germline assignment: CDR1 DFQATT and CDR2 SNEGSKA (reference sequence). The CDR3 loop is CSASDASGPQTDTQYF. The CDR3 DNA is TGCAGTGCTAGTGACGCTAGCGGCCCCCAAACAGATACGCAGTATTTT.

This clonotype was counted a few times. V usage is TRBV7-4 and J usage is TRBJ2-1; 8 bases map to TRBD2. V dropped 8 bases and J dropped 3; count of bases not matched to a gene: 6. Germline CDR1 SGHVT, CDR2 SQSDAQ. The CDR3 runs to 14 residues. CDR3 protein: CASQRESLYNEQFF. In nucleotides, the CDR3 is TGTGCCAGCCAGCGGGAGAGCCTCTACAATGAGCAGTTCTTC.

This clonotype has just a few counts. The J gene is TRBJ2-3, the V gene TRBV12-3 or TRBV12-4, with D unclear. Trimming removed 3 bases from V and 0 bases from J, with 7 bases in between. The CDR3 is 14 residues long. CDR3: CASSFLGSTDTQYF. CDR3 DNA sequence: TGTGCCAGCAGTTTCCTTGGGAGCACAGATACGCAGTATTTT.

This chain connects TRBV19 to TRBJ1-5; maybe TRBD1 (5 bases). This CDR3 comprises 13 residues. Trimming cost V 8 bases and J 6 bases, with 14 bases left between them. Germline CDR1 is LNHDA and CDR2 is SQIVND (reference sequence). CDR3 loop: CASAPPGGQPQHF. CDR3 sequence (DNA): TGTGCCAGTGCACCTCCGGGGGGTCAGCCCCAGCATTTT.

There are a few counts of this clonotype. The chain is built from TRBV7-6 and TRBJ2-3; no clear D. CDR1 and CDR2 from the germline V gene are SGHVS and FNYEAQ. V lost 6 bases and J lost 6, with 10 bases in between. This CDR3 is built from 12 residues. The DNA for the CDR3 is TGTGCCAGCAGGAAATTTGGGGATACGCAGTATTTT. It codes for CASRKFGDTQYF. Complete variable domain (other parts from reference TRBV7-6 and TRBJ2-3): GAGVSQSPRYKVTKRGQDVALRCDPISGHVSLYWYRQALGQGPEFLTYFNYEAQQDKSGLPNDRFSAERPEGSISTLTIQRTEQRDSAMYRCASRKFGDTQYFGPGTRLTVL.

V is TRBV5-6 and J is TRBJ1-4; 8 nucleotides align to TRBD1. Per germline, CDR1 SGHDT and CDR2 YYEEEE. The CDR3 is 18 amino acids. V lost 3 bases and J lost 6; bases outside the gene matches: 16. CDR3 bases: TGTGCCAGCAGCTCGCCGAGGGACAGGAGCTCGGATTATGAAAAACTGTTTTTT. This translates into CASSSPRDRSSDYEKLFF.

This clonotype was seen once. The rearrangement joins TRBV27 to TRBJ1-1; D might be TRBD1 (5 bases). This CDR3 contains 14 residues. Trimming removed 0 bases from V and 7 bases from J, with 12 bases in between. CDR1 is MNHEY, CDR2 SMNVEV, per germline (reference sequence). CDR3 sequence reads: CASSLSGGSNEAFF. In nucleotides, the CDR3 is TGTGCCAGCAGTTTATCGGGGGGGTCCAATGAAGCTTTCTTT.

The CDR3 here is CAISEQGPTNEKLFF. For the CDR3, the DNA is TGTGCCATCAGCGAACAGGGCCCGACTAATGAAAAACTGTTTTTT. This rearrangement joins TRBV10-3 to TRBJ1-4, with a tentative D call TRBD1 (6 bases). Trimming took 6 bases from V and 2 from J, leaving 13 bases between them. Germline CDR1 reads ENHRY; CDR2 reads SYGVKD. There are 15 residues in the CDR3.

The rearrangement links TRBV29-1 to TRBJ1-1; D possibly corresponds to TRBD1 (5 bases). The ends were cut back, 2 bases at V and 5 bases at J, with 15 bases in the middle. The CDR3 consists of 14 residues. Germline assignment: CDR1 SQVTM and CDR2 ANQGSEA. CDR3 bases: TGCAGCGTTGAACGGGGGGGAGTAGGGACTGAAGCTTTCTTT. Translated: CSVERGGVGTEAFF. The full variable domain, in which reference TRBV29-1 and TRBJ1-1 provide the parts outside the CDR3, is SAVISQKPSRDICQRGTSLTIQCQVDSQVTMMFWYRQQPGQSLTLIATANQGSEATYESGFVIDKFPISRPNLTFSTLTVSNMSPEDSSIYLCSVERGGVGTEAFFGQGTRLTVV.

Many counts were recorded for this clonotype. The V and J genes are TRBV7-2 and TRBJ1-5, with 9 bases fitting TRBD1. From germline, CDR1 is SGHTA and CDR2 FQGNSA. With 5 bases clipped from V and 5 bases from J, the junction kept 10 bases outside the gene matches. The length of the CDR3 is 16 residues. CDR3 sequence reads: CASSPPGQGADQPQHF. The CDR3 DNA reads TGTGCCAGCAGCCCACCGGGACAGGGTGCGGATCAGCCCCAGCATTTT.

This clonotype was recorded at least ten times. V usage is TRBV12-3 or TRBV12-4 and J usage is TRBJ2-7, with TRBD2 matching 13 bases. Trimming took 5 bases from V and 0 from J; bases not matched to a gene: 16. CDR3 length: 20 amino acids. CDR3 bases: TGTGCCAGCAGTCTCCGGGCGGGACTAGCGGGACAAATGAGCTCCTACGAGCAGTACTTC. Amino acids: CASSLRAGLAGQMSSYEQYF.

This clonotype appeared a few times. The chain is built from TRBV12-3 or TRBV12-4 and TRBJ2-3; 11 positions agree with TRBD1. V was pared by 7 bases and J by 4 bases, with 7 bases of the junction left unmatched. The CDR3 consists of 15 residues. CDR3 DNA sequence: TGTGCCAGCACTAACCCGGGACAGGGGGCAGATACGCAGTATTTT. The encoded protein is CASTNPGQGADTQYF.

The chain has TRBV7-9 and TRBJ1-4; D is possibly TRBD1 (6 bases). Deletions cut 6 bases from V and 5 bases from J, with 16 bases between. The germline gives CDR1 SEHNR, CDR2 FQNEAQ (reference sequence). The length of the CDR3 is 15 residues. CDR3 coding DNA: TGTGCCAGCAGGCCGATACGGGGGCCAAATGAAAAACTGTTTTTT. It translates to CASRPIRGPNEKLFF.

The sample holds many counts of this clonotype. V usage is TRBV28 and J usage is TRBJ2-3, with TRBD1 as a possible D gene (5 bases). The CDR3 length is 14 residues. Germline V CDR1 and CDR2: MDHEN, SYDVKM. Trimming stripped 3 bases from V and 1 base from J, with 8 bases between. For the CDR3, the DNA is TGTGCCAGCAGTTTTTCACAGGGCACAGATACGCAGTATTTT. Translation: CASSFSQGTDTQYF.

This sequence joins TRBV11-2 and TRBJ2-7; the D gene is possibly TRBD2 (6 bases). CDR1 is SGHAT and CDR2 is FQNNGV in the germline V gene. Trimming removed 5 bases from V and 3 bases from J, with 8 bases in between. CDR3 length: 12 amino acids. The CDR3 loop is CASSKTSYEQYF. The CDR3 DNA follows: TGTGCCAGCAGCAAGACTAGCTACGAGCAGTACTTC.

V usage is TRBV6-5 and J usage is TRBJ1-2; possibly TRBD1 for D (5 bases). CDR1 MNHEY and CDR2 SVGAGI come from the germline V gene. The CDR3 is made up of 15 amino acids. With 3 bases removed from V and 0 bases from J, the gap between germline ends came to 11 bases. For the CDR3, the DNA is TGTGCCAGCAGTTATAGCAGGGTGACTAACTATGGCTACACCTTC. As protein: CASSYSRVTNYGYTF.

The V and J genes are TRBV7-6 and TRBJ1-6; 8 bases map to TRBD1. The J segment lost 8 bases and the V segment lost 5 bases, leaving 8 bases of the junction unmatched. CDR1 is SGHVS, CDR2 FNYEAQ, per germline. This CDR3 is built from 15 residues. The CDR3 DNA reads as TGTGCCAGCAGCCCCGTGACAGGGGATTATTCACCCCTCCACTTT. Encoded protein: CASSPVTGDYSPLHF.

This clonotype was recorded many times. V gene TRBV12-3 or TRBV12-4 combines with J gene TRBJ1-5; TRBD1 agrees at 8 bases. This CDR3 is 14 amino acids long. The trim removed 5 bases at V and 9 bases at J, leaving 9 bases unmatched. The CDR3 sequence: CASSREDRDSPQHF. The CDR3 bases are TGTGCCAGCAGTCGAGAGGACAGGGATTCGCCCCAGCATTTT.